Listed below are T cell receptor beta chains from one sample, sequenced in a study of blood T cell repertoires in COVID-19. Clones were sequenced by immunoSEQ multiplex PCR, and TCRdb holds only the in-frame ones, with some missing. Of some 460,000 clones in the sample, 70% to 90% were seen once. Specimen: PBMCs or T cells enriched from blood (not recorded which). The receptor source for this set is a woman under 30 with acute COVID-19. Both conserved end residues are part of each CDR3. D genes are given only for firm matches. Clone size is given for some rows only: seen once, a few or many times, or a class if the clone is expanded.

v_gene,abundance,len,j_gene,d_gene,CDR3aa,CDR3nt
TRBV6-5,once,14,TRBJ2-7,-,CASGRQRTENEQYF,TGTGCCAGCGGCCGACAGCGTACAGAAAACGAGCAGTACTTC
TRBV15,-,13,TRBJ1-2,-,CATSIGGGYGYTF,TGTGCCACCAGCATTGGGGGAGGCTATGGCTACACCTTC
TRBV7-2,-,13,TRBJ2-5,-,CASSGRQQETQYF,TGTGCCAGCAGTGGAAGACAGCAAGAGACCCAGTACTTC
TRBV10-3,once,16,TRBJ2-2,-,CAISGSGGGKNGELFF,TGTGCCATCAGTGGGAGCGGAGGCGGGAAAAACGGGGAGCTGTTTTTT
TRBV11-2,-,18,TRBJ1-2,-,CASSPLGLGSRSNYGYTF,TGTGCCAGCAGCCCGCTAGGATTAGGTTCCCGCTCCAACTATGGCTACACCTTC
TRBV6-5,-,13,TRBJ2-7,-,CASSLGGTYEQYF,TGTGCCAGCAGTTTAGGGGGAACCTACGAGCAGTACTTC
TRBV7-2,-,16,TRBJ1-2,TRBD1,CASSPQARDRANGYTF,TGTGCCAGCAGCCCCCAAGCCCGGGACAGGGCGAATGGCTACACCTTC
TRBV14,-,14,TRBJ2-7,TRBD2,CASSRSGSSYEQYF,TGTGCCAGCAGCCGTAGCGGGAGCTCCTACGAGCAGTACTTC
TRBV27,-,15,TRBJ2-7,TRBD2,CASSLRAGGPYEQYF,TGTGCCAGCAGCCTCAGAGCGGGAGGGCCGTACGAGCAGTACTTC
TRBV7-3,-,12,TRBJ2-7,-,CASSSGLYEQYF,TGTGCCAGCAGCTCCGGACTCTACGAGCAGTACTTC
TRBV2,-,16,TRBJ2-3,TRBD2,CASSEVGGAYTDTQYF,TGTGCCAGCAGTGAGGTCGGGGGGGCTTACACAGATACGCAGTATTTT
TRBV6-5,-,15,TRBJ2-7,TRBD2,CASRSGRPSHGEQYF,TGTGCCAGCAGAAGCGGGAGACCTAGCCACGGCGAGCAGTACTTC
TRBV5-1,-,14,TRBJ1-2,-,CASSRGTPKVGYTF,TGCGCCAGCAGCAGGGGGACCCCAAAGGTTGGCTACACCTTC
TRBV23-1,-,14,TRBJ2-7,-,CASSQESDSYEQYF,TGCGCCAGCAGTCAAGAATCAGATTCCTACGAGCAGTACTTC
TRBV2,-,10,TRBJ1-4,-,CASRREKLFF,TGTGCCAGCAGGCGGGAAAAACTGTTTTTT
TRBV9,-,14,TRBJ2-1,-,CASSVTEHYNEQFF,TGTGCCAGCAGCGTAACAGAACACTACAATGAGCAGTTCTTC
TRBV19,-,15,TRBJ2-1,TRBD2,CASSILTSGGNEQFF,TGTGCCAGTAGTATACTGACTAGCGGGGGTAATGAGCAGTTCTTC
TRBV18,-,14,TRBJ2-7,TRBD1,CASSPGTVTYEQYF,TGTGCCAGCTCACCGGGGACAGTCACCTACGAGCAGTACTTC
TRBV27,-,17,TRBJ2-6,-,CASSPRDTRSGANVLTF,TGTGCCAGCAGCCCCAGGGACACCCGATCTGGGGCCAACGTCCTGACTTTC
TRBV27,-,14,TRBJ2-7,-,CASSPRVEVYEQYF,TGTGCCAGCAGTCCCCGGGTAGAAGTCTACGAGCAGTACTTC
TRBV24-1,-,14,TRBJ2-3,TRBD2,CATSGHGGTDTQYF,TGTGCCACCAGTGGCCACGGGGGGACAGATACGCAGTATTTT
TRBV5-4,-,15,TRBJ1-2,-,CASSFVGNRNYGYTF,TGTGCCAGCAGCTTTGTCGGGAACCGTAACTATGGCTACACCTTC
TRBV28,-,12,TRBJ1-2,TRBD1,CASSLGQHGYTF,TGTGCCAGCAGTTTGGGACAGCATGGCTACACCTTC
TRBV5-1,-,14,TRBJ1-1,-,CASSLQRSGDEAFF,TGCGCCAGCAGCTTGCAGCGGTCCGGCGATGAAGCTTTCTTT
TRBV18,-,13,TRBJ2-7,-,CASSQLTEYEQYF,TGTGCCAGCTCACAACTCACAGAGTACGAGCAGTACTTC
TRBV3-1/TRBV3-2,-,15,TRBJ1-3,-,CASSQDLSSGNTIYF,TGTGCCAGCAGCCAAGATCTCTCCTCTGGAAACACCATATATTTT
TRBV2,-,15,TRBJ2-2,TRBD2,CASTKGVGGTGELFF,TGTGCCAGCACAAAAGGAGTGGGGGGGACCGGGGAGCTGTTTTTT
TRBV9,few,14,TRBJ2-3,TRBD2,CASSAGLATDTQYF,TGTGCCAGCAGCGCGGGACTAGCCACAGATACGCAGTATTTT
TRBV5-6,-,15,TRBJ1-2,TRBD1,CASSSTGTGDYGYTF,TGTGCCAGCAGCTCGACCGGGACAGGGGACTATGGCTACACCTTC
TRBV12-3/TRBV12-4,-,13,TRBJ1-5,-,CASSLQAHQPQHF,TGTGCCAGCAGTTTACAGGCCCATCAGCCCCAGCATTTT
TRBV5-4,-,14,TRBJ1-1,-,CASRESRGATEAFF,TGTGCCAGCAGAGAGAGCAGGGGTGCCACTGAAGCTTTCTTT
TRBV12-3/TRBV12-4,-,12,TRBJ2-7,-,CASLDLLGEQYF,TGTGCCAGCCTAGATTTATTGGGTGAGCAGTACTTC
TRBV5-1,-,17,TRBJ1-4,-,CASSQTIRSGGSEKLFF,TGCGCCAGCAGCCAAACAATCCGCTCAGGAGGTAGTGAAAAACTGTTTTTT
TRBV6-1,-,17,TRBJ1-2,-,CASSEYFRQGSAYGYTF,TGTGCCAGCAGTGAGTACTTTCGGCAGGGAAGTGCCTATGGCTACACCTTC
TRBV27,once,13,TRBJ1-2,-,CASSLQGSKGYTF,TGTGCCAGCAGTTTGCAGGGTTCTAAAGGCTACACCTTC
TRBV13,-,14,TRBJ2-7,TRBD2,CASSLTSGSYEQYF,TGTGCCAGCAGCTTGACTAGCGGGAGCTACGAGCAGTACTTC